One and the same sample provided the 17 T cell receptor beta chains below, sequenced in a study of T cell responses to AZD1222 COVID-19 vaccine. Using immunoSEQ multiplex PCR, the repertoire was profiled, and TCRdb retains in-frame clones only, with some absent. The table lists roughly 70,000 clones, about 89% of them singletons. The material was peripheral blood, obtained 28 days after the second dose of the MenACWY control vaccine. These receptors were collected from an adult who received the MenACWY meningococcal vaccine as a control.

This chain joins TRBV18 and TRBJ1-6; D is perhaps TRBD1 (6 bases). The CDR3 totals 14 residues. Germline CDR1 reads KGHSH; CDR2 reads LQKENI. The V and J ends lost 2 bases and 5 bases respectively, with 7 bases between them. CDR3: CASSPNRDNSPLHF. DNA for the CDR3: TGTGCCAGCTCACCAAACAGGGATAATTCACCCCTCCACTTT.

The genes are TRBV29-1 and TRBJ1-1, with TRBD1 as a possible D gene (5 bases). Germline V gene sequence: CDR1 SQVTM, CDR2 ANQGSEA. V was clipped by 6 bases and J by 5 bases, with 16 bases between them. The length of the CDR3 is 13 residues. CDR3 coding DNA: TGCAGCGTGGACCAGGGATACGGGACTGAAGCTTTCTTT. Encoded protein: CSVDQGYGTEAFF.

CDR3 amino acids: CASSRSNSGNTIYF. CDR3 sequence (DNA): TGTGCCAGCAGCCGCTCTAACTCTGGAAACACCATATATTTT. The gene calls are TRBV13 and TRBJ1-3; D unclear. The germline V gene encodes CDR1 PRHDT and CDR2 FYEKMQ (reference sequence). The V gene lost 5 bases and the J gene lost 0 bases, with 8 bases spanning the gap. CDR3 length: 14 amino acids.

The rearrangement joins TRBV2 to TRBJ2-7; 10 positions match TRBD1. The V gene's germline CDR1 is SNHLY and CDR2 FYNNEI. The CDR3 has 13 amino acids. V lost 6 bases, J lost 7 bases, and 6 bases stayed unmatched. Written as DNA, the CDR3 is TGTGCCAGCAGGGACAGGGGGACGAGGGAGCAGTACTTC. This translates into CASRDRGTREQYF.

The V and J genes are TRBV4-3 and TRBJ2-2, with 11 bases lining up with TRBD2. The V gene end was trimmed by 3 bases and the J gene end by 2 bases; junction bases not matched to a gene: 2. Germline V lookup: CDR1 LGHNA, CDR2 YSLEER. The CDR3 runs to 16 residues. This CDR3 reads CASSQGLAANTGELFF. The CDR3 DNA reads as TGCGCCAGCAGCCAGGGACTAGCGGCTAACACCGGGGAGCTGTTTTTT.

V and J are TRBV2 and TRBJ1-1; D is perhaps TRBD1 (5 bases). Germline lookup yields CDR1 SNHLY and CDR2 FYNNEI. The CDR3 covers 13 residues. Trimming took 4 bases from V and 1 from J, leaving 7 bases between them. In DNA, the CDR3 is TGTGCCAGCAGTGTCACAGGGAACACTGAAGCTTTCTTT. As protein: CASSVTGNTEAFF.

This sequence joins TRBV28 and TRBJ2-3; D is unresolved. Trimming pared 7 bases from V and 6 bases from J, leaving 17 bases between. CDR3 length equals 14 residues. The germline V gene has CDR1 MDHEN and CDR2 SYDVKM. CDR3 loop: CASTPSLSSDTQYF. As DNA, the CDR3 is TGTGCCAGCACCCCCTCTCTGAGCTCGGATACGCAGTATTTT.

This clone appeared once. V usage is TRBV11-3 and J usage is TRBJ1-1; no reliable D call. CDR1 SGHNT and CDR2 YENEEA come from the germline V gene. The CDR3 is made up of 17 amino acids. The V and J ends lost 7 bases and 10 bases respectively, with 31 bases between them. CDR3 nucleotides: TGTGCCAGCAACGGCCACCCCTTTCCCTCCCCCCCAGGAGGAGCTTTCTTT. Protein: CASNGHPFPSPPGGAFF.

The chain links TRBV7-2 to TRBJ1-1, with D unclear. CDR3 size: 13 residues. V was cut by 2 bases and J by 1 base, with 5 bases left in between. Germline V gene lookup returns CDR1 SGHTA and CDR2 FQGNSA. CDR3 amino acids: CASSLQTNTEAFF. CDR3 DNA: TGTGCCAGCAGCTTACAAACGAACACTGAAGCTTTCTTT. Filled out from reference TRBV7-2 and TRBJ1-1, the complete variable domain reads GAGVSQSPSNKVTEKGKDVELRCDPISGHTALYWYRQSLGQGLEFLIYFQGNSAPDKSGLPSDRFSAERTGGSVSTLTIQRTQQEDSAVYLCASSLQTNTEAFFGQGTRLTVV.

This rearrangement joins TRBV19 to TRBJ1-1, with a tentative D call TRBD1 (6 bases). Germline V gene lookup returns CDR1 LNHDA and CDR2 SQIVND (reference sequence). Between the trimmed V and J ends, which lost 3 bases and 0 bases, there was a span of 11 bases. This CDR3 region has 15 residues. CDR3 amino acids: CASSIGGSMNTEAFF. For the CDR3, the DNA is TGTGCCAGTAGTATCGGGGGCTCTATGAACACTGAAGCTTTCTTT. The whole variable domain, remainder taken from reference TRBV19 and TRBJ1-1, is DGGITQSPKYLFRKEGQNVTLSCEQNLNHDAMYWYRQDPGQGLRLIYYSQIVNDFQKGDIAEGYSVSREKKESFPLTVTSAQKNPTAFYLCASSIGGSMNTEAFFGQGTRLTVV.

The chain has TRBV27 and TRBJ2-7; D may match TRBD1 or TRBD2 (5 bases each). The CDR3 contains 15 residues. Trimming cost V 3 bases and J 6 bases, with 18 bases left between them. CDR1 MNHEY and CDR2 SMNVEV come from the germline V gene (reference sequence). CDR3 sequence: CASSFSPGRRGEQYF. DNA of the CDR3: TGTGCCAGCAGTTTCTCCCCGGGACGCCGGGGCGAGCAGTACTTC.

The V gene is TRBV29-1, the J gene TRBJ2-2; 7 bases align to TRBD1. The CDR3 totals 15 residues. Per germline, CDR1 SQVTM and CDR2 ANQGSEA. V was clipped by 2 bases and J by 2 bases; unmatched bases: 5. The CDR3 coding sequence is TGCAGCGTTGAACTGGCAGGGGGAAACACCGGGGAGCTGTTTTTT. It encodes CSVELAGGNTGELFF.

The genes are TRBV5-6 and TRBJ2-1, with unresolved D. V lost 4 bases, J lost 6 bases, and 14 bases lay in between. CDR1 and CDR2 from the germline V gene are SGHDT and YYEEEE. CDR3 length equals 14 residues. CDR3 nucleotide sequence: TGTGCCAGCAGCCCGCGACTGAAAACCAATGAGCAGTTCTTC. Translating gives CASSPRLKTNEQFF. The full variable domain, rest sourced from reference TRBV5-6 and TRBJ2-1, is DAGVTQSPTHLIKTRGQQVTLRCSPKSGHDTVSWYQQALGQGPQFIFQYYEEEERQRGNFPDRFSGHQFPNYSSELNVNALLLGDSALYLCASSPRLKTNEQFFGPGTRLTVL.

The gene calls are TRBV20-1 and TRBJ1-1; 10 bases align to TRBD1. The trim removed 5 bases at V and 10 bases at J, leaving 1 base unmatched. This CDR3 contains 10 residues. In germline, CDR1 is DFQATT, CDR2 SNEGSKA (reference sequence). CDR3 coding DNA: TGCAGTGCTGGACAGGGGGGAGCTTTCTTT. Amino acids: CSAGQGGAFF.

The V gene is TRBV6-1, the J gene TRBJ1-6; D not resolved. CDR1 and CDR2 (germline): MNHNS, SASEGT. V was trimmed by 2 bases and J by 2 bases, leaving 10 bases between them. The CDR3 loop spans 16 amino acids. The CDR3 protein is CASSEKVDPYNSPLHF. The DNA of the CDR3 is TGTGCCAGCAGTGAAAAAGTGGATCCCTATAATTCACCCCTCCACTTT.

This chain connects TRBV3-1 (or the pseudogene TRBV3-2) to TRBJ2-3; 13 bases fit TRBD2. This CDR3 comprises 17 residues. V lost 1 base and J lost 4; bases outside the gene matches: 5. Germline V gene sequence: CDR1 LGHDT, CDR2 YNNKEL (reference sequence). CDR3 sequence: CASSQGRGLAGSDTQYF. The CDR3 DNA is TGTGCCAGCAGCCAAGGAAGGGGACTAGCGGGGTCAGATACGCAGTATTTT.

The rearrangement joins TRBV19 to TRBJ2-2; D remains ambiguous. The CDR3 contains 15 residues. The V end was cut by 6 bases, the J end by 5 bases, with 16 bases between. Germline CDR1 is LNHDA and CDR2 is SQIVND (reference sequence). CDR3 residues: CASSQQQGRTGELFF. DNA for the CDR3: TGTGCCAGTAGCCAACAACAAGGGCGAACCGGGGAGCTGTTTTTT. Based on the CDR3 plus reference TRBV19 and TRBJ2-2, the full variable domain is DGGITQSPKYLFRKEGQNVTLSCEQNLNHDAMYWYRQDPGQGLRLIYYSQIVNDFQKGDIAEGYSVSREKKESFPLTVTSAQKNPTAFYLCASSQQQGRTGELFFGEGSRLTVL.